This T cell receptor (beta chain) was sequenced during a study of T cells in Graves' hyperthyroidism and ophthalmopathy. General study findings and limits: Using 13 V-J features, a model discriminated ophthalmopathy from stable hyperthyroidism.

In its sample, this clonotype was seen many times. The target antigen is unknown. RNA transcripts yielded amplified TCR beta CDR3 regions. HTBI primers were used for first-round RT-PCR of the TCR CDR3. From the multiplex PCR reads, TCRdb called clonotypes with MiXCR, one entry per CDR3 protein. The data show hundreds of thousands of distinct CDR3 sequences, with 13% to 15% seen just once and around 9.6% held by the top ten. Graves' hyperthyroidism was deemed stable given no ophthalmopathy progression within 18 months. Uncontrolled infection, other autoimmune disease, pregnancy or lactation excluded patients. Trimming left V 0 bases short and J 1 base short, with 12 bases between. This CDR3 is 16 amino acids long. Germline V CDR1 and CDR2: MNHEY, SVGAGI.

J is TRBJ1-1 and V is TRBV6-5; D remains unclear. This TCR was sampled from a woman aged 18-29 years with Graves' hyperthyroidism. The sample consisted of blood. The CDR3 nucleotides read TGTGCCAGCAGTTACTCCGCAGGTTCGGGGAACACTGAAGCTTTCTTT. This translates into CASSYSAGSGNTEAFF.